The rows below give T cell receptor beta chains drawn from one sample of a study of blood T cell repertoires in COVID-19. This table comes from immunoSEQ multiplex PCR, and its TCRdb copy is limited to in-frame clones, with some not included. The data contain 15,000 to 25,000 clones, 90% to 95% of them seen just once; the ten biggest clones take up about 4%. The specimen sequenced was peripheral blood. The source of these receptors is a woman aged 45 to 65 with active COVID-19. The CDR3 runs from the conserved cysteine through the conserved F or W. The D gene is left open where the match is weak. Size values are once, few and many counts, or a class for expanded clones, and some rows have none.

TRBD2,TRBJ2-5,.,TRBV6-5,CASTRRGVVRETQYF,TGTGCCAGCACCCGCCGGGGGGTGGTCAGAGAGACCCAGTACTTC
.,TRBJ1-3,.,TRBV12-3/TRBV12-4,CASSLPSGNTIYF,TGTGCCAGCAGTTTACCGTCTGGAAACACCATATATTTT
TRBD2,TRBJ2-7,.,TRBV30,CAWSFGGSHYEQYF,TGTGCCTGGAGTTTTGGCGGGAGTCACTACGAGCAGTACTTC
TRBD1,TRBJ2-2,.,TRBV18,CASRPGGTNTGELFF,TGTGCCAGCCGCCCAGGGGGCACGAACACCGGGGAGCTGTTTTTT
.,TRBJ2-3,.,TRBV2,CASSKGRGSTDTQYF,TGTGCCAGCAGCAAAGGACGGGGAAGCACAGATACGCAGTATTTT
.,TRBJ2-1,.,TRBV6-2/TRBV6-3,CASSQLVRNSEQFF,TGTGCCAGCAGCCAACTAGTCCGAAACTCTGAGCAGTTCTTC
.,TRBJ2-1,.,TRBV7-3,CASSLVFGTYNEQFF,TGTGCCAGCAGCTTAGTGTTCGGTACCTACAATGAGCAGTTCTTC
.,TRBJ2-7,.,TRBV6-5,CASNNNYEQYF,TGTGCCAGCAATAACAACTACGAGCAGTACTTC
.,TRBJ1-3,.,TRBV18,CASSPGAASGNTIYF,TGTGCCAGCTCACCAGGGGCAGCCTCTGGAAACACCATATATTTT
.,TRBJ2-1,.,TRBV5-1,CASRYDTQGIGFGNEQFF,TGCGCCAGCAGGTATGATACCCAGGGAATTGGTTTCGGGAATGAGCAGTTCTTC
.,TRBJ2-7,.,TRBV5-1,CASSLFARGNEQYF,TGCGCCAGCAGCTTGTTCGCGAGGGGGAACGAGCAGTACTTC
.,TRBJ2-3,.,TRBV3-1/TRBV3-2,CASSQRLGRTDTQYF,TGTGCCAGCAGCCAGAGGCTAGGCCGCACAGATACGCAGTATTTT
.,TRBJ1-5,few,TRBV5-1,CASSLDGGSNQPQHF,TGCGCCAGCAGCTTGGACGGCGGGAGCAATCAGCCCCAGCATTTT
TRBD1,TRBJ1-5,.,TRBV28,CASSLFRGWQPQHF,TGTGCCAGCAGTTTATTCAGGGGGTGGCAGCCCCAGCATTTT
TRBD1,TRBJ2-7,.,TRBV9,CASSPTSRGLEQYF,TGTGCCAGCAGCCCAACTAGCAGGGGGCTCGAGCAGTACTTC
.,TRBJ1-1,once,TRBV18,CASSPTARGQGETTEAFF,TGTGCCAGCTCACCTACCGCCAGGGGTCAGGGCGAAACCACTGAAGCTTTCTTT
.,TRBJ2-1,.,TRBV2,CASTLGGSSYNEQFF,TGTGCCAGCACCCTAGGGGGTAGCTCCTACAATGAGCAGTTCTTC
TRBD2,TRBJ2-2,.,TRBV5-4,CASSRRSGRGTGELFF,TGTGCCAGCAGCAGACGTAGCGGGAGGGGCACCGGGGAGCTGTTTTTT
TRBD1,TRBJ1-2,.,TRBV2,CASSVGQGGDYGYTF,TGTGCCAGCAGTGTGGGACAGGGGGGGGACTATGGCTACACCTTC
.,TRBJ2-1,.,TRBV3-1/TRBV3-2,CASSQSGPGFSGRWGNEQFF,TGTGCCAGCAGCCAAAGTGGCCCGGGGTTCAGCGGACGGTGGGGCAATGAGCAGTTCTTC